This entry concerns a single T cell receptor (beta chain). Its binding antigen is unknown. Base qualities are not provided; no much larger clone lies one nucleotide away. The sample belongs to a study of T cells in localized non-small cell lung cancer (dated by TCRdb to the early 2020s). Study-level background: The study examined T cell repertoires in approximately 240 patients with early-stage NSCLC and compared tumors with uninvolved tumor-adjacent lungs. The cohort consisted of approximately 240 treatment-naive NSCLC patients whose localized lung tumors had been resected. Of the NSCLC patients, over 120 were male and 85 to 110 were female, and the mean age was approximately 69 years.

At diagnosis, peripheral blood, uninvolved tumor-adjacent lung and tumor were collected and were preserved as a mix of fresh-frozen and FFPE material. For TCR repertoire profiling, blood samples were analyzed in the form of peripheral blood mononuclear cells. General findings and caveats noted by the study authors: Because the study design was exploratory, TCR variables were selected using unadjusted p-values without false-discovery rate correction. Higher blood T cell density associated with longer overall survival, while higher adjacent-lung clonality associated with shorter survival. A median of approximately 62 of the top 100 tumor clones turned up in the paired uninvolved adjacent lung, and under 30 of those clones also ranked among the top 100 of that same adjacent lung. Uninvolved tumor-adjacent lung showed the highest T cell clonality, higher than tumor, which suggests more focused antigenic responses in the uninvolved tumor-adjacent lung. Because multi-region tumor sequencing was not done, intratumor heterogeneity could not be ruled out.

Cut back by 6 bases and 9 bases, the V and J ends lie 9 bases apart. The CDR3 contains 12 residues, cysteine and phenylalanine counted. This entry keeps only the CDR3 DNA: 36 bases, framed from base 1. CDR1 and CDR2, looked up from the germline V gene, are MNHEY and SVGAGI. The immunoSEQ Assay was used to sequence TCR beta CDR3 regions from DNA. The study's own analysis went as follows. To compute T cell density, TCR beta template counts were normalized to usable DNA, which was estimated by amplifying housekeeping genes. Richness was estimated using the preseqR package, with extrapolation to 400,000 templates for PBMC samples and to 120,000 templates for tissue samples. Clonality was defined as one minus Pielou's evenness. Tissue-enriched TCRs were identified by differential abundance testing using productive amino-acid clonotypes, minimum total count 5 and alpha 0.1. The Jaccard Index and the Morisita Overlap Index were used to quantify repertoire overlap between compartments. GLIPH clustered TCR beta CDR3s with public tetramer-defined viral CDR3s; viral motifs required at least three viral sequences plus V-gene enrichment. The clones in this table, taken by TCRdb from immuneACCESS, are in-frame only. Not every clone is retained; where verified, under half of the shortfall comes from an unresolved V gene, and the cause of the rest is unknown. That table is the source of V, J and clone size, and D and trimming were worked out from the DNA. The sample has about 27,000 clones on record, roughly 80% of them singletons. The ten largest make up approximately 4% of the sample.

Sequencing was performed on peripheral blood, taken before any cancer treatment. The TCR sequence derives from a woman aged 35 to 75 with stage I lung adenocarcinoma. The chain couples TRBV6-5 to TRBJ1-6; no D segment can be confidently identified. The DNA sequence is TGTGCCAGCAGGGTACCAGGTTCACCCCTCCACTTT. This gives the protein CASRVPGSPLHF.